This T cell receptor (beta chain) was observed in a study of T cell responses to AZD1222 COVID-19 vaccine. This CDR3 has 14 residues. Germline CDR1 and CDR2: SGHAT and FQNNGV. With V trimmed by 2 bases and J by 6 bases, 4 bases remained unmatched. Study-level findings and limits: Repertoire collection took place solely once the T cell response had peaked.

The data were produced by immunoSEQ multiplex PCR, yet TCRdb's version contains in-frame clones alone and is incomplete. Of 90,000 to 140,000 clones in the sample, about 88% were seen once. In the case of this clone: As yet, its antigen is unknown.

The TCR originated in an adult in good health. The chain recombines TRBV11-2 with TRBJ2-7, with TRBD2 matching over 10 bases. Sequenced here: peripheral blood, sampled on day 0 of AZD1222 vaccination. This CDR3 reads CASSLLAGDPEQYF. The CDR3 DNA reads TGTGCCAGCAGCTTACTAGCGGGAGACCCCGAGCAGTACTTC.